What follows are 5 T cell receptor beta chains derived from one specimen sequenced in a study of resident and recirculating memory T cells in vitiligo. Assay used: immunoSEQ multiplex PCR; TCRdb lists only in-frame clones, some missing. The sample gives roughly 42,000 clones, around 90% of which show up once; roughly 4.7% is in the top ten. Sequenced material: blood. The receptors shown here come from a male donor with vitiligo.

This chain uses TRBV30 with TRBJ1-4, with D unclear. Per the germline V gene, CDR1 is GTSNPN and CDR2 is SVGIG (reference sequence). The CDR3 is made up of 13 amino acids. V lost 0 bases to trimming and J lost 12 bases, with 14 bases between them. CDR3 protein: CAWSVLPGTELFF. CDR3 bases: TGTGCCTGGAGTGTACTCCCGGGTACGGAACTGTTTTTT.

The CDR3 reads CARSFTLRTAAMANEKLFF. The CDR3 nucleotides read TGTGCCAGAAGCTTCACCCTTCGGACAGCCGCAATGGCTAATGAAAAACTGTTTTTT. The chain employs TRBV5-3 and TRBJ1-4; tentatively, D is TRBD1 (6 bases). TRBV5-3 qualifies as an ORF whose function is uncertain. Trimming cost V 2 bases and J 3 bases, with 23 bases left between them. This CDR3 spans 19 amino acids.

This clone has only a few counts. In DNA, the CDR3 is TGTGCCTGGAGTTACGGGCCCGCACGGGGACTGTTTTTT. It yields the protein CAWSYGPARGLFF. J is TRBJ1-4 and V is TRBV30; D gene unclear. CDR3 length equals 13 residues. V lost 2 bases to trimming and J lost 13 bases, with 17 bases between them. Germline V gene sequence: CDR1 GTSNPN, CDR2 SVGIG (reference sequence).

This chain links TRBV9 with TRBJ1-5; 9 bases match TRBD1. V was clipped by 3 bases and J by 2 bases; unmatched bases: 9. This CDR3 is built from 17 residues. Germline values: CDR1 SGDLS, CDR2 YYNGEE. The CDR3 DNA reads TGTGCCAGCAGCGCCGGGACAGGGATTTTGGGCAATCAGCCCCAGCATTTT. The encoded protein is CASSAGTGILGNQPQHF.

The CDR3, as DNA: TGTGCCAGCAGTGAGTTAGGGGCAGGGGCCAAAAACATTCAGTACTTC. It encodes CASSELGAGAKNIQYF. The rearrangement uses TRBV2 and TRBJ2-4; TRBD1 is a possible D gene (5 bases). Trimming removed 3 bases from V and 1 base from J, with 13 bases in between. This CDR3 spans 16 amino acids. The germline V gene has CDR1 SNHLY and CDR2 FYNNEI.